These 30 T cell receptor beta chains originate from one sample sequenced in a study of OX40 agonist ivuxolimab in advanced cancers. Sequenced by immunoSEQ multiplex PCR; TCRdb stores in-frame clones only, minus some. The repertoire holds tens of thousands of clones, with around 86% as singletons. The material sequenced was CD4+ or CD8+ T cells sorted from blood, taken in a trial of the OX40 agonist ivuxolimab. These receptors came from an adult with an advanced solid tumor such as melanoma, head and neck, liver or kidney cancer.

CDR3 bases: TGTGCCAGCTCACCACTAGGGATAAACTATGATGGTGAGCAGTTCTTC. It is translated as CASSPLGINYDGEQFF. The V and J genes are TRBV18 and TRBJ2-1; D remains unclear. Trimming took off 1 base at V and 9 bases at J, with 19 bases between the two ends. The germline V gene encodes CDR1 KGHSH and CDR2 LQKENI. CDR3 length: 16 residues. Complete variable domain (other parts from reference TRBV18 and TRBJ2-1): NAGVMQNPRHLVRRRGQEARLRCSPMKGHSHVYWYRQLPEEGLKFMVYLQKENIIDESGMPKERFSAEFPKEGPSILRIQQVVRGDSAAYFCASSPLGINYDGEQFFGPGTRLTVL.

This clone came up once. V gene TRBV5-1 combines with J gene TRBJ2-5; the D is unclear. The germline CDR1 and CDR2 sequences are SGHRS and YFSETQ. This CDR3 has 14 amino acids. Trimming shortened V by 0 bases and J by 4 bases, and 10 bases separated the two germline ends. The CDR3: CASSLDVRSETQYF. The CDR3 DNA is TGCGCCAGCAGCTTGGATGTTAGATCAGAGACCCAGTACTTC.

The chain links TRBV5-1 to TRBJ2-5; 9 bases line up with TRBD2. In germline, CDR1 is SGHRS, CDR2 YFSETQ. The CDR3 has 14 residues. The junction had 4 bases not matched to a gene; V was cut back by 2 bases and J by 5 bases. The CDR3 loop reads CASSFSGGPETQYF. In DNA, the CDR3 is TGCGCCAGCAGCTTCAGCGGGGGGCCTGAGACCCAGTACTTC.

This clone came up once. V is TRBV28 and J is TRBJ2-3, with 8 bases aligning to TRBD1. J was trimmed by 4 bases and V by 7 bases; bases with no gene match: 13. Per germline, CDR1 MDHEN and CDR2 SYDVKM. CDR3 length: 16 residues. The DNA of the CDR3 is TGTGCCAGCATGAGTCCGACAGGGGTCGGGCCAGATACGCAGTATTTT. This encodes CASMSPTGVGPDTQYF.

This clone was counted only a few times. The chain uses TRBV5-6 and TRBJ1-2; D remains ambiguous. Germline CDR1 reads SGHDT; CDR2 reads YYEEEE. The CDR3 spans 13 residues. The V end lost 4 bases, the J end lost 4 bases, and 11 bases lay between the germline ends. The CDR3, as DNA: TGTGCCAGCAGCCGCGGAGCCATCTATGGCTACACCTTC. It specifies CASSRGAIYGYTF. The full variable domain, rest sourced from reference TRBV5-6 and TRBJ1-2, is DAGVTQSPTHLIKTRGQQVTLRCSPKSGHDTVSWYQQALGQGPQFIFQYYEEEERQRGNFPDRFSGHQFPNYSSELNVNALLLGDSALYLCASSRGAIYGYTFGSGTRLTVV.

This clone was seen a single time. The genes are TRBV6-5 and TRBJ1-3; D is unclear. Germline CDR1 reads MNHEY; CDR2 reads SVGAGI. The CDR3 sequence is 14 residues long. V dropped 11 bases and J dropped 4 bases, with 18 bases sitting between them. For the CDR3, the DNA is TGTGCCTCCAAACTCTCAAGCTCGGGAAACACCATATATTTT. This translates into CASKLSSSGNTIYF.

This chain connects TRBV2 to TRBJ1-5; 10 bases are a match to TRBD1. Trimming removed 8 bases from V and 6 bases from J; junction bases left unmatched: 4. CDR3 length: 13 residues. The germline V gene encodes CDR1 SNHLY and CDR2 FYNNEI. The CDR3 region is CASFRDRGQPQHF. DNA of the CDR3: TGTGCCAGCTTCCGGGACAGGGGTCAGCCCCAGCATTTT.

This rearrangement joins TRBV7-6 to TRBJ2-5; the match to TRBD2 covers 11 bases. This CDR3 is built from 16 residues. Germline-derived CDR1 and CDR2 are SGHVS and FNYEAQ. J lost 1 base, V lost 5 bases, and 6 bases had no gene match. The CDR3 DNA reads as TGTGCCAGCAGCCATGGACTAGCGGGCACCCAAGAGACCCAGTACTTC. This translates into CASSHGLAGTQETQYF.

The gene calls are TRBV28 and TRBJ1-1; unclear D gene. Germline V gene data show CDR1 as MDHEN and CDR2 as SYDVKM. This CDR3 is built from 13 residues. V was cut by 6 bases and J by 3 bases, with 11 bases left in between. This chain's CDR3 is CASSPETDTEAFF. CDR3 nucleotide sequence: TGTGCCAGCAGCCCCGAAACCGACACTGAAGCTTTCTTT.

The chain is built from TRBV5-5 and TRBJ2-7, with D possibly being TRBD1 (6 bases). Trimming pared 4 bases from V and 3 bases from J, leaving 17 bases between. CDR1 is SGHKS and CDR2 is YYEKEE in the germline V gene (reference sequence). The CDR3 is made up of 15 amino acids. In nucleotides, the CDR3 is TGTGCCAGCAGCCCGCAAGCAGGGGTCGGCTACGAGCAGTACTTC. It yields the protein CASSPQAGVGYEQYF.

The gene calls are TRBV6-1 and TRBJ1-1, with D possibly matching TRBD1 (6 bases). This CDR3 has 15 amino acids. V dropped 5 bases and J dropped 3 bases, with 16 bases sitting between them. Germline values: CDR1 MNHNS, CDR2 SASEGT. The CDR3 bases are TGTGCCAGCAGTCTCAACAGGGCGAGGGACACTGAAGCTTTCTTT. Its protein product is CASSLNRARDTEAFF.

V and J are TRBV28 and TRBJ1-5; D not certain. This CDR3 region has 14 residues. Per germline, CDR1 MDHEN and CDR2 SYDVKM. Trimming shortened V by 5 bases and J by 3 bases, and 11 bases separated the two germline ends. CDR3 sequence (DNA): TGTGCCAGCAGTCTCGGGTCAGACAATCAGCCCCAGCATTTT. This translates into CASSLGSDNQPQHF. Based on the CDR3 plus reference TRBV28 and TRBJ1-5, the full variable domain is DVKVTQSSRYLVKRTGEKVFLECVQDMDHENMFWYRQDPGLGLRLIYFSYDVKMKEKGDIPEGYSVSREKKERFSLILESASTNQTSMYLCASSLGSDNQPQHFGDGTRLSIL.

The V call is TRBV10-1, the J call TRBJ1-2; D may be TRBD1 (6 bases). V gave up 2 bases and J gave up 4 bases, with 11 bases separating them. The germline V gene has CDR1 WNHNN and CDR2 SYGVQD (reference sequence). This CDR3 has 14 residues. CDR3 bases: TGCGCCAGCAGTGAGCCTGGGACACCCTATGGCTACACCTTC. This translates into CASSEPGTPYGYTF.

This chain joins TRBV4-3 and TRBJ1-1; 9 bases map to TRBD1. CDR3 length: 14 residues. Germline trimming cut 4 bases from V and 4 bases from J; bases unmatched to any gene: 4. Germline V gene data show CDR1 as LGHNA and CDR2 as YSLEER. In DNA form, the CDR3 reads TGCGCCAGCAGCCGGACAGGGGTTTTCACTGAAGCTTTCTTT. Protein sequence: CASSRTGVFTEAFF.

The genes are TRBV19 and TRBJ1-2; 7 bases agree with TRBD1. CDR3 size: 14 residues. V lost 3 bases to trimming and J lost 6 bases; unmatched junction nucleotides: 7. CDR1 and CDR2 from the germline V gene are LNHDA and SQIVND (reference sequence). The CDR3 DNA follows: TGTGCCAGTAGTATCAGTCAGGGGGAGGATGGCTACACCTTC. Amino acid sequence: CASSISQGEDGYTF.

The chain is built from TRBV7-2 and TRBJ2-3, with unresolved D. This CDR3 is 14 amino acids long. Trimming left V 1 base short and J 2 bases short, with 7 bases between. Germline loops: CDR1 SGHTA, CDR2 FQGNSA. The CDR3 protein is CASSLDGLTDTQYF. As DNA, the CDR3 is TGTGCCAGCAGCTTAGACGGGCTCACAGATACGCAGTATTTT.

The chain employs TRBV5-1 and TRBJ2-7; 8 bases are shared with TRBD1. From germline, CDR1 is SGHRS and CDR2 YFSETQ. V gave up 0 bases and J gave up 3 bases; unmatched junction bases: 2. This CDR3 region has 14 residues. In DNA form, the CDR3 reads TGCGCCAGCAGCTTGGGGGGACAGGACTACGAGCAGTACTTC. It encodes CASSLGGQDYEQYF. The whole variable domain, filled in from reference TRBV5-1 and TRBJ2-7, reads KAGVTQTPRYLIKTRGQQVTLSCSPISGHRSVSWYQQTPGQGLQFLFEYFSETQRNKGNFPGRFSGRQFSNSRSEMNVSTLELGDSALYLCASSLGGQDYEQYFGPGTRLTVT.

CDR3 region: CASSQERQGDREAFF. Here the CDR3 DNA reads TGCGCCAGCAGCCAAGAACGACAGGGGGACAGAGAAGCTTTCTTT. The chain joins TRBV4-1 to TRBJ1-1; the match to TRBD1 covers 9 bases. Germline CDR1 and CDR2: MGHRA and YSYEKL. The J segment lost 8 bases and the V segment lost 0 bases, leaving 7 bases of the junction unmatched. The CDR3 has 15 residues.

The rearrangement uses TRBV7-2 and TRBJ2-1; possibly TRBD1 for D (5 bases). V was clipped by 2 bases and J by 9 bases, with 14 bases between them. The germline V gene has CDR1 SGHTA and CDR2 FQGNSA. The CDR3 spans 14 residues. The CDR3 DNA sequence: TGTGCCAGCAGCTTATCGGCAGGGCTGGGTGAGCAGTTCTTC. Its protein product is CASSLSAGLGEQFF.

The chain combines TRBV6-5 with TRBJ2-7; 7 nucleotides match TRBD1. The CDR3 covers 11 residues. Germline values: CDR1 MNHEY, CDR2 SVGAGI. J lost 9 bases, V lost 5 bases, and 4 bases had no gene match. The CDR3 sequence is CASSEHRGQYF. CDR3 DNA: TGTGCCAGCAGTGAGCACAGGGGGCAGTACTTC.

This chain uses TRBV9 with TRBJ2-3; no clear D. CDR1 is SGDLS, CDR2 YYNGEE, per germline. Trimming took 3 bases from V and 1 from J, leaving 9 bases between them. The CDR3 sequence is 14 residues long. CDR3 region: CASSERPRTDTQYF. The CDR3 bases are TGTGCCAGCAGCGAACGGCCCCGCACAGATACGCAGTATTTT.

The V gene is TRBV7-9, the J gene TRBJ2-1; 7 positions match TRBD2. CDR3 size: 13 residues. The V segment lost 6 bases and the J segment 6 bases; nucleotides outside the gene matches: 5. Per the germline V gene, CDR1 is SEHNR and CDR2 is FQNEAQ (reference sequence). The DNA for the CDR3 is TGTGCCAGCAGAAGTTCGGGAGGCAATGAGCAGTTCTTC. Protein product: CASRSSGGNEQFF.

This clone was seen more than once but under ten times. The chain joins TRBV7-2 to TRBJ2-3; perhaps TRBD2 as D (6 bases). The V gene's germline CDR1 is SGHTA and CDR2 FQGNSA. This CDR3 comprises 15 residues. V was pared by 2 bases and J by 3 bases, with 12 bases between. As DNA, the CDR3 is TGTGCCAGCAGCTTACGGCCTAGCGAGACAGATACGCAGTATTTT. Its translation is CASSLRPSETDTQYF.

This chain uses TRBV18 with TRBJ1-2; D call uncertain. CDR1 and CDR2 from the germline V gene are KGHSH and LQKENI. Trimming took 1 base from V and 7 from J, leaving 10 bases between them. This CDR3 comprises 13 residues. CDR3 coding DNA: TGTGCCAGCTCACCACAGGGTTATGCTGGCTACACCTTC. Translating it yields CASSPQGYAGYTF.

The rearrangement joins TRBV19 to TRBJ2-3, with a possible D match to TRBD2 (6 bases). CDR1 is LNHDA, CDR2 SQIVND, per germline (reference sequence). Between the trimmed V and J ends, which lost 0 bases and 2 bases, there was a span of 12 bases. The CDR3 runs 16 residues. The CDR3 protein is CASSIDGLSLTDTQYF. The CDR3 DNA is TGTGCCAGTAGTATAGACGGACTATCTCTCACAGATACGCAGTATTTT.

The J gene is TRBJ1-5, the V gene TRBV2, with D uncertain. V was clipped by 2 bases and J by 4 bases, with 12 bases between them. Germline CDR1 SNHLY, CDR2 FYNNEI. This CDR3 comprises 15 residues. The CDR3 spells CASSELGTKNQPQHF. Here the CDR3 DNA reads TGTGCCAGCAGTGAACTGGGAACGAAAAATCAGCCCCAGCATTTT.

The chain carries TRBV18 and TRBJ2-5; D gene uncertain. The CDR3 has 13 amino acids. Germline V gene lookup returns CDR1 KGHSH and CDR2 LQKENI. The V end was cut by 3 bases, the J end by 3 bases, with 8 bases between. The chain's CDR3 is CASSPNKKETQYF. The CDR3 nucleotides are TGTGCCAGCTCACCTAATAAGAAAGAGACCCAGTACTTC.

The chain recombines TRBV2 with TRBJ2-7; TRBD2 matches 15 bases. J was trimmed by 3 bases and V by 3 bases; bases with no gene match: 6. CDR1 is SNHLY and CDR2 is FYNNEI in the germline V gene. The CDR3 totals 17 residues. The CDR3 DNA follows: TGTGCCAGCAGTGACGTGGGACTAGCGGGGGGAAGCTACGAGCAGTACGTC. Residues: CASSDVGLAGGSYEQYV.

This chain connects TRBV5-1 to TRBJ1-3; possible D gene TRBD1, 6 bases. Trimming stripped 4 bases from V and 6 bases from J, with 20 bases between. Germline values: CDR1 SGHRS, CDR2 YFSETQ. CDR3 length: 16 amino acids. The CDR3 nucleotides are TGCGCCAGCAGCCCCGAGGGACATGCTAATATAAACACCATATATTTT. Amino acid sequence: CASSPEGHANINTIYF. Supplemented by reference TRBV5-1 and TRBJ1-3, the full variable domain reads KAGVTQTPRYLIKTRGQQVTLSCSPISGHRSVSWYQQTPGQGLQFLFEYFSETQRNKGNFPGRFSGRQFSNSRSEMNVSTLELGDSALYLCASSPEGHANINTIYFGEGSWLTVV.

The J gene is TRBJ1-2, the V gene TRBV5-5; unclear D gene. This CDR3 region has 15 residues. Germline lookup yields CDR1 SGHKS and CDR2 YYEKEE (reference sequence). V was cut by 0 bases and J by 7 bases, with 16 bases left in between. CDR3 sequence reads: CASSLGSPTSSGYTF. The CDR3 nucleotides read TGTGCCAGCAGCTTGGGAAGTCCTACCAGTAGTGGCTACACCTTC. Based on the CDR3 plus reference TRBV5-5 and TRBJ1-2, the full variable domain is DAGVTQSPTHLIKTRGQQVTLRCSPISGHKSVSWYQQVLGQGPQFIFQYYEKEERGRGNFPDRFSARQFPNYSSELNVNALLLGDSALYLCASSLGSPTSSGYTFGSGTRLTVV.